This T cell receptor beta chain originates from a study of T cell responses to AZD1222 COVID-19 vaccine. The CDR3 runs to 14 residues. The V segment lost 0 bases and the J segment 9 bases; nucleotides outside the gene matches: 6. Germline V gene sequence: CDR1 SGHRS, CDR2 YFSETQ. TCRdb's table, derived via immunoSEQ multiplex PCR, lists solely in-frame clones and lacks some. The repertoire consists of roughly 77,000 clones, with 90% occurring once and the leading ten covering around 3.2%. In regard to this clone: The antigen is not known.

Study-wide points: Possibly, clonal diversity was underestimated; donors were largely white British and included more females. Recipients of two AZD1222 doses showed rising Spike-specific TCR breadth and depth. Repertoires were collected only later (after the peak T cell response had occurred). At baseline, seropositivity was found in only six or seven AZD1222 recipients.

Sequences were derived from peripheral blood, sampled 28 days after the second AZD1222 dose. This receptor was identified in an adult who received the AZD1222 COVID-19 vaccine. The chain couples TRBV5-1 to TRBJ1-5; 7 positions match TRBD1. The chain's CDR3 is CASSLGGRGTPQHF. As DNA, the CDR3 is TGCGCCAGCAGCTTGGGGGGCAGGGGGACGCCCCAGCATTTT.